This T cell receptor (beta chain) originates from a study of T cells in Graves' hyperthyroidism and ophthalmopathy. With regard to this clonotype: Its specificity is not known.

The CDR3 covers 13 residues. CDR1 and CDR2 (germline): SGHVT, SQSDAQ. TCR beta CDR3 region amplification was performed from RNA transcripts. In the first-round RT-PCR of the TCR CDR3, the HTBI primer set was used. TCRdb called the multiplex PCR reads again in MiXCR, with one record for every CDR3 protein. This sample has roughly 500,000 distinct CDR3 sequences; about 45% occur once, and the top ten carry 35% to 50%. Points from the study as a whole: Most expanded thyroid clonotypes above 0.001 also appeared in blood.

This chain links TRBV7-4 with TRBJ1-2; D remains unclear. Sequenced: peripheral blood or thyroid tissue (not recorded which). This receptor was taken from an adult woman with Graves' disease, either hyperthyroidism or ophthalmopathy (not recorded which). The CDR3: CASGLVEDHGYTF. The CDR3 region has the DNA TGTGCTAGTGGTTTGGTAGAAGATCACGGCTACACCTTC.